Listed below are T cell receptor beta chains from one sample, sequenced in a study of low-dose radiotherapy and immunotherapy resistance in tumors. One entry per CDR3 protein, called by TCRdb with MiXCR from the reads. This table has some 100,000 distinct CDR3 sequences, 20% to 25% appearing once. The material was PBMCs, obtained after low-dose radiotherapy plus immunotherapy. Receptors were obtained from a female donor with ovarian cancer. Each CDR3 is given with its conserved first and last residue. A D gene is named only where the DNA matches it firmly. For some rows the clone size is stated as once, few or many, or as a class when expanded; others skip it.

length,J,D,size,V,CDR3,DNA
17,TRBJ1-1,NA,many,TRBV20-1,CSASQTWGDIMNTEAFF,TGCAGTGCTAGTCAAACCTGGGGAGACATCATGAACACTGAAGCTTTCTTT
15,TRBJ2-2,NA,many,TRBV10-3,CAISESGFRAGELFF,TGTGCCATCAGTGAGTCCGGTTTTCGTGCCGGGGAGCTGTTTTTT
18,TRBJ2-1,TRBD2,many,TRBV3-1,CASSQDSISGSSYNEQFF,TGTGCCAGCAGCCAAGATTCAATTAGCGGGAGCTCCTACAATGAGCAGTTCTTC
14,TRBJ1-2,TRBD1,many,TRBV15,CATSTGQGGYGYTF,TGTGCCACCAGCACCGGACAGGGGGGCTATGGCTACACCTTC
16,TRBJ2-2,NA,many,TRBV2,CASSRPGGLHTGELFF,TGTGCCAGCAGCCGCCCCGGGGGGCTGCACACCGGGGAGCTGTTTTTT
13,TRBJ2-1,NA,many,TRBV6-2/TRBV6-3,CASSYSAVNEQFF,TGTGCCAGCAGTTACTCTGCCGTCAATGAGCAGTTCTTC
18,TRBJ2-5,NA,NA,TRBV21-1,CASSPPSPTSGGQETQYF,TGTGCCAGCAGCCCACCCTCCCCGACTAGCGGGGGGCAAGAGACCCAGTACTTC
16,TRBJ1-3,NA,many,TRBV6-1,CASSYSGRGSGNTIYF,TGTGCCAGCAGTTACTCGGGCAGGGGTTCTGGAAACACCATATATTTT
16,TRBJ2-7,TRBD1,many,TRBV28,CASSFPAGQGAYEQYF,TGTGCCAGCAGCTTCCCCGCGGGACAGGGGGCCTACGAGCAGTACTTC
12,TRBJ2-7,TRBD2,many,TRBV13,CASRGGSGEQYF,TGTGCCAGCAGGGGAGGGTCCGGCGAGCAGTACTTC
17,TRBJ2-4,TRBD1,many,TRBV6-2/TRBV6-3,CASSYSGQGIAKNIQYF,TGTGCCAGCAGTTACTCGGGACAGGGGATAGCCAAAAACATTCAGTACTTC
19,TRBJ2-2,TRBD1,many,TRBV12-3/TRBV12-4,CASSPGQGRNIPNTGELFF,TGTGCCAGCAGTCCGGGACAGGGGCGTAACATTCCGAACACCGGGGAGCTGTTTTTT
15,TRBJ2-1,TRBD2,many,TRBV11-2,CASSLGLAGYNEQFF,TGTGCCAGCAGCTTGGGACTAGCGGGATACAATGAGCAGTTCTTC
15,TRBJ2-7,NA,many,TRBV11-3,CASSLSPDPSYEQYF,TGTGCCAGCAGCTTGTCACCCGATCCTTCTTACGAGCAGTACTTC
13,TRBJ1-5,NA,many,TRBV10-2,CASSPGLDQPQHF,TGCGCCAGCTCGCCGGGCCTCGATCAGCCCCAGCATTTT
16,TRBJ2-3,TRBD2,few,TRBV12-5,CASGSRLAGGTDTQYF,TGTGCTAGTGGCTCCCGACTAGCGGGCGGAACAGATACGCAGTATTTT
13,TRBJ2-5,NA,many,TRBV29-1,CSVVWAGQETQYF,TGCAGCGTTGTTTGGGCGGGTCAAGAGACCCAGTACTTC
19,TRBJ2-1,NA,many,TRBV21-1,CASSKVEAGGCTSYNEQFF,TGTGCCAGCAGCAAAGTAGAAGCGGGGGGCTGTACCTCCTACAATGAGCAGTTCTTC
14,TRBJ1-1,NA,NA,TRBV18,CASSTGAGNTEAFF,TGTGCCAGCTCCACCGGAGCGGGGAACACTGAAGCTTTCTTT
15,TRBJ2-7,TRBD1,NA,TRBV30,CAWSVPDRGRYEQYF,TGTGCCTGGAGTGTACCGGACAGGGGGCGATACGAGCAGTACTTC
17,TRBJ2-1,TRBD2,many,TRBV5-1,CASSLEGGLAGYNEQFF,TGCGCCAGCAGCTTGGAAGGGGGACTAGCAGGATACAATGAGCAGTTCTTC
15,TRBJ2-7,TRBD2,many,TRBV20-1,CSARAPTSGAYEQYF,TGCAGTGCTAGAGCGCCGACTAGCGGGGCCTACGAGCAGTACTTC
13,TRBJ1-6,NA,many,TRBV5-1,CASSLDNNSPLHF,TGCGCCAGCAGCTTGGACAATAATTCACCCCTCCACTTT
15,TRBJ2-3,NA,NA,TRBV20-1,CSASPSRDSADTQYF,TGCAGTGCTAGTCCATCCAGGGATTCGGCAGATACGCAGTATTTT
16,TRBJ2-7,TRBD1,many,TRBV23-1,CASSRPTGQGAHEQYF,TGCGCCAGCAGTCGCCCCACGGGACAGGGGGCCCACGAGCAGTACTTC
15,TRBJ2-1,NA,many,TRBV12-3/TRBV12-4,CASSLDWGAKGEQFF,TGTGCCAGCAGTTTAGATTGGGGGGCGAAGGGCGAGCAGTTCTTC
13,TRBJ1-2,NA,NA,TRBV30,CAWSDGGGTGYTF,TGTGCCTGGAGTGACGGGGGCGGGACGGGCTACACCTTC
17,TRBJ2-1,TRBD2,many,TRBV24-1,CATSDSGVGLAIDEQFF,TGTGCCACCAGTGATTCGGGGGTGGGACTAGCTATAGATGAGCAGTTCTTC
18,TRBJ2-3,TRBD2,NA,TRBV4-3,CASSQVLAGVKRTDTQYF,TGCGCCAGCAGCCAAGTGCTAGCGGGTGTAAAACGTACAGATACGCAGTATTTT
15,TRBJ2-2,NA,many,TRBV5-1,CASTQSPGNTGELFF,TGCGCCAGCACGCAATCCCCAGGGAACACCGGGGAGCTGTTTTTT